The sequence of this T cell receptor beta chain was determined in a study of molecular identifiers for immune sequencing clone quantification. This clonotype was detected a few times. As previously described, bulk TCR libraries were made using listed TCR primers. From the PCR reads, TCRdb called clonotypes with MiXCR, one entry per CDR3 protein. The sample has under 650,000 distinct CDR3 sequences; less than 20% are singletons. This CDR3 has 18 residues. Germline V gene sequence: CDR1 SGHDT, CDR2 YYEEEE. The germline V and J ends were trimmed by 0 bases and 0 bases, with 19 bases remaining between them.

Specimen: naive CD8+ T cells from blood, with Jurkat cell RNA spiked in. The subset denotes: FACS-sorted CD8+CD4-CCR7+CD45RA+ naive T cells. This clonotype was sampled from a human donor in good health. Some libraries in this study had Jurkat cell RNA spiked in. The chain employs TRBV5-6 and TRBJ2-7; maybe TRBD2 (6 bases). DNA for the CDR3: TGTGCCAGCAGCTTGGGTTATTTGCGGGACGAGAGCTCCTACGAGCAGTACTTC. This translates into CASSLGYLRDESSYEQYF. The full variable domain, its missing parts supplied by reference TRBV5-6 and TRBJ2-7, is DAGVTQSPTHLIKTRGQQVTLRCSPKSGHDTVSWYQQALGQGPQFIFQYYEEEERQRGNFPDRFSGHQFPNYSSELNVNALLLGDSALYLCASSLGYLRDESSYEQYFGPGTRLTVT.